A selection of T cell receptor beta chains follows, all from one sample in a study of T cell repertoires in cytomegalovirus infection. TCRdb independently ran MiXCR on the reads; one entry per CDR3 protein. The table shows about 180,000 distinct CDR3 sequences, with approximately 14% occurring only once. Sequencing input: PBMCs. These receptors originate from a human donor in good health (CMV status not recorded). Some clones in this sample may be carry-over from other donors' samples. Each CDR3 is given with its conserved first and last residue. A D gene is named only where the DNA matches it firmly. The size entry is marked missing in some rows and otherwise reads once, few, many or a size class.

TRBJ2-5 NA few TRBV27 TGTGCCAGCAGTTTAAGGGGAGTAGAGACCCAGTACTTC CASSLRGVETQYF
TRBJ2-7 TRBD2 many TRBV12-3/TRBV12-4 TGTGCCAGCAGTTTAACCTACACACTAGCGGGGGGCTCCTACGAGCAGTACTTC CASSLTYTLAGGSYEQYF
TRBJ1-1 TRBD1 few TRBV18 TGTGCCAGCTCACCGACAGGGGGTATTGGGGAAGCTTTCTTT CASSPTGGIGEAFF
TRBJ2-5 TRBD1 NA TRBV29-1 TGCAGCGTTGTTGGACAGGACGAGACCCAGTACTTC CSVVGQDETQYF
TRBJ2-7 NA NA TRBV28 TGTGTGGTGGATGGGACCTACGAGCAGTACTTC CVVDGTYEQYF
TRBJ1-2 NA many TRBV7-9 TGTGCCAGCAGCGCAATGGCAGAGTATGGCTACACCTTC CASSAMAEYGYTF
TRBJ1-5 TRBD1 NA TRBV5-1 TGCGCCAGCAGCCCAGGGACAGGGATCAATCAGCCCCAGCATTTT CASSPGTGINQPQHF
TRBJ2-2 NA few TRBV29-1 TGCAGCGTTGAAGGGAGGGCAAACGGGGAGCTGTTTTTT CSVEGRANGELFF
TRBJ1-1 NA NA TRBV9 TGTGCCAGCAGCATCGGGACGGGGAACACTGAAGCTTTCTTT CASSIGTGNTEAFF
TRBJ1-5 NA few TRBV6-2/TRBV6-3 TGTGCCACACAGGGTAGCCGCAATCAGCCCCAGCATTTT CATQGSRNQPQHF
TRBJ1-2 TRBD1 many TRBV5-5 TGTGCCAGCAGCTCCGGGACAGCCGGCCGTAACTATGGCTACACCTTC CASSSGTAGRNYGYTF
TRBJ2-2 TRBD1 few TRBV6-2/TRBV6-3 TGTGCCAGCAGTTACGCAAGACAGGGGGCGGACACCGGGGAGCTGTTTTTT CASSYARQGADTGELFF
TRBJ1-3 NA few TRBV28 TGTGCCACCCTCGAAGGAAACACCATATATTTT CATLEGNTIYF
TRBJ2-6 NA NA TRBV4-2 TGTGCCAGCAGCCAAGAACCGGGACCACTTTCTGGGGCCAACGTCCTGACTTTC CASSQEPGPLSGANVLTF
TRBJ1-4 NA many TRBV2 TGTGCCAGCGTGAAAGCAACTAATGAAAAACTGTTTTTT CASVKATNEKLFF
TRBJ2-2 NA few TRBV28 TGTGCCAGCAGTTTCCTTGCGATCCCGAACACCGGGGAGCTGTTTTTT CASSFLAIPNTGELFF
TRBJ2-7 NA many TRBV12-3/TRBV12-4 TGTGCCAGCAGTTGGCGGGCGCGGTCCAATGGCGAGCAGTACTTC CASSWRARSNGEQYF
TRBJ1-5 NA once TRBV6-2/TRBV6-3 TGTGCCAGCAGTTACGACAACAGCCAGCCCCAGCATTTT CASSYDNSQPQHF
TRBJ2-1 TRBD1 NA TRBV2 TGTGCCACCGCGGGACAGGGACCCCATGAGCAGTTCTTC CATAGQGPHEQFF
TRBJ1-6 NA few TRBV7-9 TGTGCCAGCAGCCCACAAATAGCTAATTCACCCCTCCACTTT CASSPQIANSPLHF
TRBJ2-2 NA NA TRBV29-1 TGCAGCGTTGACGGCGGAACGAACACCGGGGAGCTGTTTTTT CSVDGGTNTGELFF
TRBJ2-1 NA NA TRBV7-9 TGTGCCAGCAGCTTAGCGACCCCGGGACCGCTTGGCCCCTACAATGAGCAGTTCTTC CASSLATPGPLGPYNEQFF
TRBJ2-1 TRBD1 many TRBV12-5 TGTGCTAGTGGCCGGACAGGGGATCGACAGTTCTTC CASGRTGDRQFF
TRBJ1-2 TRBD1 few TRBV27 TGTGCCAGCAGAGCCGGGACAGGGGGCATGGGCTACACCTTC CASRAGTGGMGYTF
TRBJ1-2 NA NA TRBV15 TGTGCCACCAGCAGAGATTCCGACGGAACTAACTATGGCTACACCTTC CATSRDSDGTNYGYTF
TRBJ1-5 NA many TRBV7-9 TGTGCCAGCAGCTTAGTCCCCAGGGGCGAAAGCAATCAGCCCCAGCATTTT CASSLVPRGESNQPQHF
TRBJ2-5 TRBD2 few TRBV29-1 TGCACCACGACGGTACTAGCGGGGGTGGGGACCCAGTACTTC CTTTVLAGVGTQYF
TRBJ2-1 TRBD2 many TRBV5-6 TGTGCCAGCAGCGCCACCGGGACTAGCGGGAGTTTAGTCAATGAGCAGTTCTTC CASSATGTSGSLVNEQFF
TRBJ1-6 TRBD1 many TRBV19 TGTGCCACCAAACGGGACAGCTCCTATAATTCACCCCTCCACTTT CATKRDSSYNSPLHF
TRBJ1-2 NA many TRBV7-2 TGTGCCAGCAGCTTACCCCAAGGGATTCCTAACTATGGCTACACCTTC CASSLPQGIPNYGYTF
TRBJ1-2 NA many TRBV5-5 TGTGCCAGCAGCTTGGTGAGCGCGAACTATGGCTACACCTTC CASSLVSANYGYTF
TRBJ1-5 NA few TRBV28 TGTGCCAGCAGTTTACCTCTTAATCAGCCCCAGCATTTT CASSLPLNQPQHF
TRBJ2-1 NA few TRBV6-6 TGTGCCAGCAGTAAGAACTACGAGCAGTTCTTC CASSKNYEQFF
TRBJ2-1 NA many TRBV6-2/TRBV6-3 TGTGCCAGCAGTTATTCCTACTCACCTGGTTATGAGCAGTTCTTC CASSYSYSPGYEQFF
TRBJ2-5 NA NA TRBV29-1 TGCAGCGCGGAGGCGGGGAAGGTAGAGACCCAGTACTTC CSAEAGKVETQYF
TRBJ2-7 TRBD2 NA TRBV19 TGTGCCAGTAGGGAGGGCGGGAGCTACGAGCAGTACTTC CASREGGSYEQYF
TRBJ2-5 TRBD2 few TRBV7-2 TGTGCCAGCAGCTTAGGGGAGGGGACCCAGTACTTC CASSLGEGTQYF
TRBJ1-2 NA NA TRBV7-9 TGTGCCAGCAGCCGGAGTCTTGGAGAAATCTATGGCTACACCTTC CASSRSLGEIYGYTF
TRBJ2-1 NA NA TRBV2 TGTGCCAGCAGGGACAGCTCCTACAATGAGCAGTTCTTC CASRDSSYNEQFF
TRBJ1-2 NA NA TRBV28 TGTGCCAGCAGTTTAACAGGGTCAGGCCCCTCTTTCTATGGCTACACCTTC CASSLTGSGPSFYGYTF
TRBJ2-7 TRBD2 NA TRBV20-1 TGCAGTGCTATTGTCGGGAGCGGGGGAGTTACCTACGAGCAGTACTTC CSAIVGSGGVTYEQYF